The entry below describes one T cell receptor (beta chain). Its antigen is unidentified. This CDR3 comprises 14 residues. Germline V CDR1 and CDR2: SEHNR, FQNEAQ (reference sequence). The V segment lost 8 bases and the J segment 2 bases; nucleotides outside the gene matches: 6. This sample stems from a study of cytomegalovirus exposure and HLA in healthy donors. Nominally healthy donors provided the samples, though records likely missed some immune exposures. Study findings and constraints: The authors enumerated some 170 TCR beta chains as linked to cytomegalovirus. Reportedly, fewer N-insertions than the approximately 690-donor mean appeared in an Asian-associated ancestry cluster in a later analysis. A few CMV-associated chains proved CMV antigen-specific in vitro.

The PCR made use of 60 Vbeta and 13 Jbeta primers. Sequencing used immunoSEQ multiplex PCR; TCRdb keeps in-frame clones, though not all of them. The top ten clones hold almost 4.5% of a sample with about 77,000 clones, around 84% of them seen once. Sequenced sample: PBMCs. The chain couples TRBV7-9 to TRBJ2-3; 8 bases agree with TRBD1. The sequence was obtained from a middle-aged man in good health and CMV-seronegative. The CDR3 reads CASGPGGNTDTQYF. The CDR3 DNA reads as TGTGCCAGCGGTCCAGGGGGCAACACAGATACGCAGTATTTT. The variable domain in full, with the rest retrieved from reference TRBV7-9 and TRBJ2-3, is DTGVSQNPRHKITKRGQNVTFRCDPISEHNRLYWYRQTLGQGPEFLTYFQNEAQLEKSRLLSDRFSAERPKGSFSTLEIQRTEQGDSAMYLCASGPGGNTDTQYFGPGTRLTVL.